These 16 T cell receptor beta chains came from one sample sequenced in a study of blood T cell repertoires in COVID-19. The assay was immunoSEQ multiplex PCR, and TCRdb's table has in-frame clones only and misses some. The table records fewer than 150,000 clones, approximately 77% of them present only once. The sample comprised peripheral blood. These receptors were taken from a man of 80 years or more with acute or convalescent COVID-19.

The V gene is TRBV12-3 or TRBV12-4, the J gene TRBJ2-2; a possible D gene is TRBD1 (5 bases). V was trimmed by 5 bases and J by 5 bases, leaving 9 bases between them. The CDR3 length is 13 residues. CDR3 nucleotide sequence: TGTGCCAGCAGTCACAGACAGACCGGGGAGCTGTTTTTT. It translates to CASSHRQTGELFF.

The rearrangement joins TRBV19 to TRBJ1-2, with D unresolved. The length of the CDR3 is 16 residues. Per the germline V gene, CDR1 is LNHDA and CDR2 is SQIVND (reference sequence). Trimming took 3 bases from V and 4 from J, leaving 18 bases between them. The CDR3 region is CASSISRRVQVYGYTF. In DNA form, the CDR3 reads TGTGCCAGTAGTATTAGTAGGAGGGTTCAAGTCTATGGCTACACCTTC. Full variable domain (rest looked up from reference TRBV19 and TRBJ1-2): DGGITQSPKYLFRKEGQNVTLSCEQNLNHDAMYWYRQDPGQGLRLIYYSQIVNDFQKGDIAEGYSVSREKKESFPLTVTSAQKNPTAFYLCASSISRRVQVYGYTFGSGTRLTVV.

The chain uses TRBV28 and TRBJ1-1; TRBD1 aligns across 8 bases. The J segment lost 4 bases and the V segment lost 6 bases, leaving 10 bases of the junction unmatched. This CDR3 has 15 amino acids. Germline CDR1 is MDHEN and CDR2 is SYDVKM. CDR3 sequence: CASSRLQGAVTEAFF. CDR3 coding DNA: TGTGCCAGCAGCAGACTGCAGGGGGCAGTCACTGAAGCTTTCTTT.

This chain joins TRBV28 and TRBJ1-5; TRBD1 agrees at 10 bases. This CDR3 region has 14 residues. Germline assignment: CDR1 MDHEN and CDR2 SYDVKM. The V gene end was trimmed by 7 bases and the J gene end by 4 bases; junction bases not matched to a gene: 4. CDR3 sequence (DNA): TGTGCCAGCAACCGACAGGGGGCGAATCAGCCCCAGCATTTT. Translation gives CASNRQGANQPQHF.

This chain links TRBV10-1 with TRBJ1-5; 8 nucleotides align to TRBD1. Germline V lookup: CDR1 WNHNN, CDR2 SYGVQD (reference sequence). The CDR3 is 15 residues long. Unmatched junction bases numbered 9, after V lost 10 bases and J lost 1 base. The CDR3 here is CAKLTGAESNQPQHF. The CDR3 nucleotides are TGCGCCAAATTGACAGGGGCGGAAAGCAATCAGCCCCAGCATTTT.

The rearrangement uses TRBV6-2 or TRBV6-3 and TRBJ1-1, with D possibly TRBD1 on 6 matching bases. The germline CDR1 and CDR2 sequences are MNHEY and SVGEGT. V lost 6 bases and J 8 bases, leaving 10 bases between the germline ends. The CDR3 is 11 amino acids. The CDR3 region is CASSHGQEAFF. The CDR3 bases are TGTGCCAGCAGCCATGGACAGGAAGCTTTCTTT.

This chain connects TRBV5-6 to TRBJ1-6; no firm D call. Trimming took 4 bases from V and 5 from J, leaving 10 bases between them. Germline V gene sequence: CDR1 SGHDT, CDR2 YYEEEE. The CDR3 is made up of 14 amino acids. CDR3 coding DNA: TGTGCCAGCAGCCACACAAGAAATAATTCACCCCTCCACTTT. Translated, it gives CASSHTRNNSPLHF. The whole variable domain, filled in from reference TRBV5-6 and TRBJ1-6, reads DAGVTQSPTHLIKTRGQQVTLRCSPKSGHDTVSWYQQALGQGPQFIFQYYEEEERQRGNFPDRFSGHQFPNYSSELNVNALLLGDSALYLCASSHTRNNSPLHFGNGTRLTVT.

This clone was counted only a few times. V usage is TRBV5-4 and J usage is TRBJ1-4, with 9 bases lining up with TRBD1. Germline V gene lookup returns CDR1 SGHNT and CDR2 YYREEE (reference sequence). The CDR3 spans 15 residues. V gave up 0 bases and J gave up 10 bases; unmatched junction bases: 7. The CDR3 sequence: CASSLGQGGFGKLFF. The CDR3 DNA is TGTGCCAGCAGCTTGGGACAGGGGGGTTTCGGAAAACTGTTTTTT. Using reference TRBV5-4 and TRBJ1-4 for the parts outside the CDR3, the full variable domain is ETGVTQSPTHLIKTRGQQVTLRCSSQSGHNTVSWYQQALGQGPQFIFQYYREEENGRGNFPPRFSGLQFPNYSSELNVNALELDDSALYLCASSLGQGGFGKLFFGSGTQLSVL.

The chain couples TRBV7-9 to TRBJ2-2; D ambiguous. V was shortened by 6 bases and J by 7 bases, with 9 bases between the two germline ends. This CDR3 comprises 12 residues. Germline CDR1 is SEHNR and CDR2 is FQNEAQ (reference sequence). This CDR3 is CASRESHGELFF. The CDR3 DNA reads TGTGCCAGCAGGGAGAGCCACGGGGAGCTGTTTTTT. The full variable domain, in which reference TRBV7-9 and TRBJ2-2 provide the parts outside the CDR3, is DTGVSQNPRHKITKRGQNVTFRCDPISEHNRLYWYRQTLGQGPEFLTYFQNEAQLEKSRLLSDRFSAERPKGSFSTLEIQRTEQGDSAMYLCASRESHGELFFGEGSRLTVL.

The genes are TRBV4-2 and TRBJ2-5; TRBD2 aligns across 7 bases. Germline V CDR1 and CDR2: LGHNA, YNFKEQ. With V trimmed by 4 bases and J by 0 bases, 2 bases remained unmatched. This CDR3 region has 14 residues. The CDR3, as DNA: TGTGCCAGCAGCCCGGGGACTAACCAAGAGACCCAGTACTTC. Translation: CASSPGTNQETQYF.

This sequence joins TRBV6-5 and TRBJ1-1; possibly TRBD1 for D (6 bases). Between the trimmed V and J ends, which lost 8 bases and 1 base, there was a span of 14 bases. The CDR3 is 14 residues long. CDR1 and CDR2 (germline): MNHEY, SVGAGI. The CDR3 nucleotides read TGTGCCAGCGGGCTGGCAGGGGAGAACACTGAAGCTTTCTTT. This codes for CASGLAGENTEAFF.

This sequence joins TRBV27 and TRBJ2-7; no firm D call. This CDR3 contains 16 residues. The germline V gene has CDR1 MNHEY and CDR2 SMNVEV (reference sequence). Trimming took off 1 base at V and 0 bases at J, with 13 bases between the two ends. The CDR3 spells CASSLYLSTASYEQYF. CDR3 coding DNA: TGTGCCAGCAGTTTATACTTGAGTACCGCCTCCTACGAGCAGTACTTC.

The chain recombines TRBV6-5 with TRBJ1-1, with D hard to call. The CDR3 covers 11 residues. The germline gives CDR1 MNHEY, CDR2 SVGAGI. V was cut by 7 bases and J by 0 bases, with 3 bases left in between. The CDR3 nucleotides read TGTGCCAGCACTCTGAACACTGAAGCTTTCTTT. Its translation is CASTLNTEAFF.

The chain is built from TRBV28 and TRBJ1-4; 10 bases line up with TRBD1. CDR1 and CDR2 from the germline V gene are MDHEN and SYDVKM. This CDR3 region has 15 residues. Losses at the gene ends were 5 bases for V and 4 bases for J; bases not matched to a gene: 4. Here the CDR3 reads CASSTRDRGNEKLFF. CDR3 DNA sequence: TGTGCCAGCAGTACAAGGGACAGGGGTAATGAAAAACTGTTTTTT. The variable domain in full, with the rest retrieved from reference TRBV28 and TRBJ1-4, is DVKVTQSSRYLVKRTGEKVFLECVQDMDHENMFWYRQDPGLGLRLIYFSYDVKMKEKGDIPEGYSVSREKKERFSLILESASTNQTSMYLCASSTRDRGNEKLFFGSGTQLSVL.

The chain carries TRBV7-2 and TRBJ2-7; 8 nucleotides agree with TRBD1. J was trimmed by 2 bases and V by 5 bases; bases with no gene match: 8. Looked up from germline, CDR1 is SGHTA and CDR2 is FQGNSA. CDR3 length equals 15 residues. Here the CDR3 reads CASSERTGRTYEQYF. The CDR3 nucleotides are TGTGCCAGCAGCGAAAGGACAGGGCGAACCTACGAGCAGTACTTC.

This clone showed up just a few times. The chain recombines TRBV28 with TRBJ1-2, with D maybe TRBD1 (5 bases). This CDR3 comprises 15 residues. V gave up 6 bases and J gave up 7 bases, with 21 bases separating them. Germline CDR1 is MDHEN and CDR2 is SYDVKM. CDR3 protein: CASRTPRGLGGGYTF. DNA of the CDR3: TGTGCCAGCAGAACCCCAAGGGGTCTGGGCGGTGGCTACACCTTC.